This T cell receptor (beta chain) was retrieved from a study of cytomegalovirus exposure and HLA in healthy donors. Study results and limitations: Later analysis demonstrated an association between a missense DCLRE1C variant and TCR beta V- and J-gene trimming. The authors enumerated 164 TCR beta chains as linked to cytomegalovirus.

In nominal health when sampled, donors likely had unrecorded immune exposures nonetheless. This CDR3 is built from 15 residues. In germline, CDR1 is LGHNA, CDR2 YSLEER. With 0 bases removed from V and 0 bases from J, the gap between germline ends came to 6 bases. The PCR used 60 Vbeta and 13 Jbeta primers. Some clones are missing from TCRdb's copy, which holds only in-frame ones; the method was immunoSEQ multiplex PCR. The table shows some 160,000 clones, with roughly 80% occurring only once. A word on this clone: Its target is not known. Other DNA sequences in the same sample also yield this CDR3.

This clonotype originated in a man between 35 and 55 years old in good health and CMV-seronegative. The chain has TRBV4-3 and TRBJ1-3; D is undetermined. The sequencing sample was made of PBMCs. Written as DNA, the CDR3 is TGCGCCAGCAGCCAAGAGGCAGGCTCTGGAAACACCATATATTTT. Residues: CASSQEAGSGNTIYF.